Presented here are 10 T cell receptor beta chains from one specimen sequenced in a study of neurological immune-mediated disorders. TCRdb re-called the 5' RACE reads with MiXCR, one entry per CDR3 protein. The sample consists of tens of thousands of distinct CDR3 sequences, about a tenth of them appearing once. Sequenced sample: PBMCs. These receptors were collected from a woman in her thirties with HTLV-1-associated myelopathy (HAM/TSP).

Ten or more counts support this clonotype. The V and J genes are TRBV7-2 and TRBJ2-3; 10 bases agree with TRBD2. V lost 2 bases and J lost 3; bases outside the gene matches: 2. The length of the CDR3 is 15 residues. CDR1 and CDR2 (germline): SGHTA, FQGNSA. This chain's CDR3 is CASSLPSGGTDTQYF. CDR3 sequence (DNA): TGTGCCAGCAGCTTACCTAGCGGGGGAACAGATACGCAGTATTTT.

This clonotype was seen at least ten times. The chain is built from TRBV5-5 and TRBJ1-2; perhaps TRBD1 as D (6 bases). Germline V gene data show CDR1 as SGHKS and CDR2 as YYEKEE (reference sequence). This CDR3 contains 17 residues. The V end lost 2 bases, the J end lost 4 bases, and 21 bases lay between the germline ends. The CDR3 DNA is TGTGCCAGCAGCTTCTGGGGTTCCGGGGGCGAGGGCTATGGCTACACCTTC. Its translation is CASSFWGSGGEGYGYTF.

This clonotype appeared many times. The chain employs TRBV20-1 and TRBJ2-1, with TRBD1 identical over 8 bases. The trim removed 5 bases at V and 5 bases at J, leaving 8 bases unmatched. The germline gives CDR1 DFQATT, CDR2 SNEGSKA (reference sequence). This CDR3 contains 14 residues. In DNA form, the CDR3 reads TGCAGTGCTGGGCCGGGACAGGCGAACAATGAGCAGTTCTTC. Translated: CSAGPGQANNEQFF.

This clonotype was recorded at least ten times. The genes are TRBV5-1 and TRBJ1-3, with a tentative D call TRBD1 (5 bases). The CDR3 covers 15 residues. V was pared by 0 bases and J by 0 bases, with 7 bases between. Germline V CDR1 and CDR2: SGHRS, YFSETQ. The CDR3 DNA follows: TGCGCCAGCAGCTTGGGACAGACCTCTGGAAACACCATATATTTT. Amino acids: CASSLGQTSGNTIYF. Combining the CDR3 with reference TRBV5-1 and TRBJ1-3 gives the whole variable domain KAGVTQTPRYLIKTRGQQVTLSCSPISGHRSVSWYQQTPGQGLQFLFEYFSETQRNKGNFPGRFSGRQFSNSRSEMNVSTLELGDSALYLCASSLGQTSGNTIYFGEGSWLTVV.

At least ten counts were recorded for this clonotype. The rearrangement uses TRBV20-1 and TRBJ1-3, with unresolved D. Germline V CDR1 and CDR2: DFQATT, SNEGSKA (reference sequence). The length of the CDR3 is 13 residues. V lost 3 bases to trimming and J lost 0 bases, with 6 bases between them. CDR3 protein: CSASRSSGNTIYF. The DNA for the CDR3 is TGCAGTGCTAGTCGGAGCTCTGGAAACACCATATATTTT.

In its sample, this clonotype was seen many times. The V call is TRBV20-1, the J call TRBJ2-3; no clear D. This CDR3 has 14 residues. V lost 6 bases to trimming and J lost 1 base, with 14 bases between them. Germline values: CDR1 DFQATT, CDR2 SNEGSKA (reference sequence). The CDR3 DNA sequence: TGCAGTGCGGGCGATCATCCCGGCACAGATACGCAGTATTTT. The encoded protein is CSAGDHPGTDTQYF.

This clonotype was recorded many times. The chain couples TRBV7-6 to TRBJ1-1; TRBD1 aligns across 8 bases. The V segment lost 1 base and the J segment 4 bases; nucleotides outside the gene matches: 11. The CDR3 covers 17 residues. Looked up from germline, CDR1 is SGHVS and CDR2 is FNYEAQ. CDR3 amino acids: CASSLGTGGRGSTEAFF. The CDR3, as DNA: TGTGCCAGCAGCTTAGGTACAGGGGGGCGGGGGAGCACTGAAGCTTTCTTT.

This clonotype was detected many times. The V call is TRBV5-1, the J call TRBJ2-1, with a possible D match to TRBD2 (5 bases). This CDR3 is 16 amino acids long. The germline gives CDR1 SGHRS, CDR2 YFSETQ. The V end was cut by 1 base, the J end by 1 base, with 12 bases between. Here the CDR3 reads CASSLRLLESYNEQFF. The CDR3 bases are TGCGCCAGCAGCTTGCGCTTACTAGAGTCCTACAATGAGCAGTTCTTC.

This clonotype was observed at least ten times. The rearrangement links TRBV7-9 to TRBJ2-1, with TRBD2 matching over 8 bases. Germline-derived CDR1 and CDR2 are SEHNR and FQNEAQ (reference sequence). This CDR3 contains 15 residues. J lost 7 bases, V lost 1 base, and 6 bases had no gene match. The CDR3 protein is CASSLGRERGNEQFF. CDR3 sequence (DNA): TGTGCCAGCAGCTTAGGCCGGGAGCGGGGGAATGAGCAGTTCTTC.

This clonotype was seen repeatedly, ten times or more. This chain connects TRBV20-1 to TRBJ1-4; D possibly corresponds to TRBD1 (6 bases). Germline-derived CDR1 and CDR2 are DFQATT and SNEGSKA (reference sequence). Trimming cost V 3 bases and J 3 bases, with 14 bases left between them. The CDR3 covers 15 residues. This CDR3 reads CSARAGQNSNEKLFF. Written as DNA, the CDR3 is TGCAGTGCTAGGGCCGGACAGAATTCTAATGAAAAACTGTTTTTT.